These T cell receptor beta chains were read from a single sample in a study of shared clonotypes between healthy human individuals. Using immunoSEQ multiplex PCR, the repertoire was profiled, and TCRdb retains in-frame clones only, with some absent. The repertoire holds hundreds of thousands of clones, roughly 72% seen once, with 1.5% to 2% in the top ten. The sample was memory CD4+ T cells sorted from blood. These receptors originate from a woman younger than 45 in good health. Both conserved end residues are part of each CDR3. D genes are given only for firm matches. Only some rows state a clone size, as once, few, many or a class for expanded clones.

cdr3_aa | cdr3_nt | v_call | d_call | j_call | clone_size
CASSLQVDNSPLHF | TGTGCCAGCAGTTTACAGGTTGATAATTCACCCCTCCACTTT | TRBV28 | - | TRBJ1-6 | -
CASSLAGGGVGYEQYF | TGCGCCAGCAGCTTGGCCGGCGGCGGAGTGGGTTACGAGCAGTACTTC | TRBV5-1 | - | TRBJ2-7 | -
CASAPRLTTETQYF | TGTGCCAGCGCCCCAAGACTGACTACGGAGACCCAGTACTTC | TRBV19 | - | TRBJ2-5 | -
CASSLREETQYF | TGTGCCAGCAGCTTACGTGAGGAGACCCAGTACTTC | TRBV11-3 | - | TRBJ2-5 | -
CASSLGQKEADTQYF | TGTGCCAGCAGCTTGGGCCAAAAAGAGGCAGATACGCAGTATTTT | TRBV7-6 | - | TRBJ2-3 | -
CASSPGTGMGEQYF | TGTGCCAGCAGCCCCGGGACAGGGATGGGCGAGCAGTACTTC | TRBV11-2 | TRBD1 | TRBJ2-7 | -
CAALRGGAAFF | TGTGCTGCCCTAAGGGGCGGCGCAGCTTTCTTT | TRBV28 | - | TRBJ1-1 | -
CASRPGTGGSNYGYTF | TGTGCCAGTAGGCCCGGGACAGGGGGATCTAACTATGGCTACACCTTC | TRBV19 | TRBD1 | TRBJ1-2 | once
CASSLFAESTDTQYF | TGCGCCAGCAGCTTGTTCGCGGAAAGCACAGATACGCAGTATTTT | TRBV5-1 | - | TRBJ2-3 | -
CASSPQTGRQPQHF | TGTGCCAGCAGTCCTCAGACAGGGCGCCAGCCCCAGCATTTT | TRBV6-1 | TRBD1 | TRBJ1-5 | -